The rows below give T cell receptor beta chains drawn from one sample of a study. Each CDR3 protein gets one entry after TCRdb re-called the 5' RACE reads with MiXCR. This sample yields some 57,000 distinct CDR3 sequences, of which more than 15% are seen a single time; 2% to 2.5% belongs to the top ten. The sample was naive CD4+ T cells sorted from blood. The source is a female donor with breast cancer. Both conserved end residues are part of each CDR3. D genes are given only for firm matches. Part of the rows lack a size; the others show once, few, many or a class for expanded clones.

>TRBJ2-3|TRBV24-1|.|.
CATSAGHDTQYF
TGTGCCACCAGTGCGGGCCACGATACGCAGTATTTT
>TRBJ1-1|TRBV7-9|.|few
CASSLSPGQNTEAFF
TGTGCCAGCAGCTTAAGTCCCGGGCAGAACACTGAAGCTTTCTTT
>TRBJ2-7|TRBV6-2/TRBV6-3|TRBD1|many
CASRPRTGSPYEQYF
TGTGCCAGCAGGCCACGGACAGGAAGCCCCTACGAGCAGTACTTC
>TRBJ1-1|TRBV20-1|.|few
CSARRRRMNTEAFF
TGCAGTGCTAGACGCCGAAGGATGAACACTGAAGCTTTCTTT
>TRBJ2-1|TRBV12-3/TRBV12-4|TRBD2|many
CASSGGLAGTREQFF
TGTGCCAGCAGTGGGGGACTAGCGGGAACTCGAGAGCAGTTCTTC
>TRBJ1-1|TRBV10-3|TRBD1|.
CAISGQGLNTEAFF
TGTGCCATCAGTGGACAGGGTTTGAACACTGAAGCTTTCTTT
>TRBJ2-1|TRBV12-3/TRBV12-4|.|.
CASTSSVEQFF
TGTGCCAGCACCTCATCGGTCGAGCAGTTCTTC
>TRBJ2-1|TRBV20-1|.|many
CSCGRGANEQFF
TGCTCCTGCGGTCGGGGGGCCAATGAGCAGTTCTTC
>TRBJ2-7|TRBV5-4|.|few
CASRKQGMNEQYF
TGTGCCAGCAGGAAACAGGGAATGAACGAGCAGTACTTC
>TRBJ2-3|TRBV29-1|TRBD2|few
CSVERRLAGGSTDTQYF
TGCAGCGTTGAACGTCGACTAGCGGGAGGAAGCACAGATACGCAGTATTTT
>TRBJ2-1|TRBV5-1|.|.
CASSLEGGYNEQFF
TGCGCCAGCAGCTTAGAAGGAGGTTACAATGAGCAGTTCTTC
>TRBJ1-6|TRBV20-1|.|.
CSARDPSGGTNSLLHF
TGCAGTGCTAGAGATCCTAGCGGGGGGACTAATTCACTCCTCCACTTT
>TRBJ2-2|TRBV20-1|TRBD2|.
CSARKRGNTGELFF
TGCAGTGCTAGAAAGCGGGGGAACACCGGGGAGCTGTTTTTT
>TRBJ1-2|TRBV7-2|.|medium-sized
CASSLGRVNYGYTF
TGTGCCAGCAGCTTAGGACGGGTTAACTATGGCTACACCTTC
>TRBJ1-4|TRBV7-9|TRBD1|few
CASSRDRGEKLFF
TGTGCCAGCAGCCGAGACAGGGGTGAAAAACTGTTTTTT
>TRBJ2-3|TRBV7-2|.|many
CASSPPGVDTQYF
TGTGCCAGCAGCCCTCCGGGGGTAGATACGCAGTATTTT
>TRBJ2-1|TRBV5-1|.|.
CASSIYSEQFF
TGCGCCAGCAGTATCTACAGTGAGCAGTTCTTC
>TRBJ2-2|TRBV9|.|.
CASSLRPTGGGKLFF
TGTGCCAGCAGCCTTCGCCCAACTGGGGGCGGGAAGCTGTTTTTT
>TRBJ2-2|TRBV5-1|TRBD1|.
CASSLGTGPTGELFF
TGCGCCAGCAGCTTGGGGACAGGGCCAACCGGGGAGCTGTTTTTT
>TRBJ1-2|TRBV5-1|.|few
CASSLDGREYGYTF
TGCGCCAGCAGCTTGGACGGCAGGGAGTATGGCTACACCTTC
>TRBJ2-5|TRBV24-1|.|few
CATSEGSRETQYF
TGTGCCACCAGTGAGGGGTCCCGGGAGACCCAGTACTTC
>TRBJ2-7|TRBV9|.|.
CASSGGNRGWEQYF
TGTGCCAGCAGTGGAGGGAACAGGGGCTGGGAGCAGTACTTC
>TRBJ1-1|TRBV3-1|.|few
CASSQGRGGAEAFF
TGTGCCAGCAGCCAAGGGCGGGGAGGAGCTGAAGCTTTCTTT
>TRBJ1-2|TRBV4-3|.|.
CASSNQGAGTDYGYTF
TGCGCCAGCAGCAACCAAGGTGCAGGGACGGACTATGGCTACACCTTC
>TRBJ1-2|TRBV29-1|TRBD1|many
CSVEGRTGTGYTF
TGCAGCGTTGAAGGTCGGACAGGGACTGGCTACACCTTC
>TRBJ1-5|TRBV15|.|many
CATSRAGSQPQHF
TGTGCCACCAGCAGAGCTGGCTCACAGCCCCAGCATTTT
>TRBJ2-1|TRBV2|.|.
CASSVLGDNEQFF
TGTGCCAGCAGTGTGCTAGGCGACAATGAGCAGTTCTTC
>TRBJ2-1|TRBV20-1|.|few
CSARDRGASYNEQFF
TGCAGTGCTAGAGACCGAGGGGCCTCTTACAATGAGCAGTTCTTC
>TRBJ2-3|TRBV5-1|TRBD2|.
CASSLAGLAGTDTQYF
TGCGCCAGCAGCTTGGCAGGACTAGCGGGCACAGATACGCAGTATTTT
>TRBJ1-1|TRBV7-6|TRBD1|few
CASTRGTDNTEAFF
TGTGCCAGCACCAGAGGGACAGACAACACTGAAGCTTTCTTT
>TRBJ1-5|TRBV5-1|.|.
CASSLEVGQLQHF
TGCGCCAGCAGCTTGGAGGTTGGGCAGCTCCAGCATTTT
>TRBJ1-3|TRBV18|.|.
CASSPKTEAPGNTIYF
TGTGCCAGCTCACCAAAGACCGAGGCCCCCGGAAACACCATATATTTT
>TRBJ1-1|TRBV6-5|.|.
CASSAGTNEAFF
TGTGCCAGCAGCGCCGGGACGAATGAAGCTTTCTTT
>TRBJ1-5|TRBV20-1|.|.
CSARQGPSNQPQHF
TGCAGTGCTAGACAGGGGCCCAGCAATCAGCCCCAGCATTTT
>TRBJ1-3|TRBV6-6|TRBD1|many
CASSSHGTGTGNTIYF
TGTGCCAGCAGCTCACATGGGACAGGGACTGGAAACACCATATATTTT
>TRBJ2-3|TRBV5-1|TRBD1|.
CASSQTGGPDTQYF
TGCGCCAGCAGCCAGACAGGGGGCCCAGATACGCAGTATTTT
>TRBJ2-2|TRBV5-1|TRBD1|few
CASTIPRGQGTFGTGELFF
TGCGCCAGCACCATCCCAAGGGGACAGGGGACCTTCGGGACCGGGGAGCTGTTTTTT
>TRBJ2-6|TRBV6-2/TRBV6-3|.|many
CASSYRRERANVLTF
TGTGCCAGCAGTTACAGGAGGGAACGCGCCAACGTCCTGACTTTC
>TRBJ2-1|TRBV15|.|many
CATSRESPGVYNEQFF
TGTGCCACCAGCAGAGAGTCCCCCGGCGTATACAATGAGCAGTTCTTC
>TRBJ2-3|TRBV7-8|TRBD1|few
CAGSPGTGGTDTQYF
TGTGCCGGCAGCCCCGGGACAGGGGGCACAGATACGCAGTATTTT
>TRBJ2-7|TRBV20-1|.|many
CSAKDARSYEQYF
TGCAGTGCAAAGGACGCGAGGTCCTACGAGCAGTACTTC
>TRBJ2-1|TRBV5-1|TRBD2|many
CASSLVAGGEYNEQFF
TGCGCCAGCAGCTTGGTTGCGGGAGGGGAGTACAATGAGCAGTTCTTC
>TRBJ2-2|TRBV29-1|.|.
CSVDRGNTGELFF
TGCAGCGTTGACAGGGGTAACACCGGGGAGCTGTTTTTT
>TRBJ2-1|TRBV5-5|TRBD2|.
CASSFRLADDNEQFF
TGTGCCAGCAGCTTTAGACTAGCGGACGACAATGAGCAGTTCTTC
>TRBJ2-7|TRBV27|.|few
CASSLNTVLPSYEQYF
TGTGCCAGCAGTTTAAATACCGTACTACCTTCCTACGAGCAGTACTTC
>TRBJ2-7|TRBV4-2|TRBD1|.
CASSLSGTGNEQYF
TGTGCCAGCAGCCTCTCGGGGACAGGGAACGAGCAGTACTTC
>TRBJ2-5|TRBV5-1|.|.
CASSLAPRGAMGETQYF
TGCGCCAGCAGCTTAGCCCCGAGGGGGGCTATGGGAGAGACCCAGTACTTC